The following is a TCR beta chain sequence with its context. Antigen specificity is unknown. Trimming at V came to 2 bases and at J to 4 bases, leaving 5 bases not matched to a gene. Germline V gene lookup returns CDR1 KGHSH and CDR2 LQKENI. This CDR3 is built from 15 residues. The data belong to a study of T cell repertoires in cytomegalovirus infection. For the study at large: From public TCR beta signatures came an indication of both CMV infection and matching HLA type.

Via MiXCR, TCRdb re-called the reads, giving one row per CDR3 protein. This sample has more than 650,000 distinct CDR3 sequences; under 40% occur once, and the top ten carry around 2.6%. General observations from the study: Totalled public TCR beta family frequency picked out people who carried CMV plus the relevant HLA. Ex vivo responses were dominated by HLA-C-restricted CMV-specific TCR beta clonotypes.

V and J are TRBV18 and TRBJ2-3; 8 bases line up with TRBD2. The specimen was PBMCs. The source is a human donor in good health (CMV status not recorded). Some clones in this sample may be carry-over from other donors' samples. CDR3 nucleotide sequence: TGTGCCAGCTCACCAATAGCGGGAAGCTCAGATACGCAGTATTTT. Translated, it gives CASSPIAGSSDTQYF. Supplemented by reference TRBV18 and TRBJ2-3, the full variable domain reads NAGVMQNPRHLVRRRGQEARLRCSPMKGHSHVYWYRQLPEEGLKFMVYLQKENIIDESGMPKERFSAEFPKEGPSILRIQQVVRGDSAAYFCASSPIAGSSDTQYFGPGTRLTVL.